These T cell receptor beta chains were read from a single sample in a study of cytomegalovirus exposure and HLA in healthy donors. Measured with immunoSEQ multiplex PCR; TCRdb has only the in-frame clones, and not every one. The sample shows about 140,000 clones, 60% to 80% of them seen only once. Material for sequencing was PBMCs. Receptor source: a male donor in good health and CMV-seronegative. Each CDR3 is given with its conserved first and last residue. Each record gives: CDR3 protein, CDR3 DNA, D gene, V gene, J gene, clone size. A D gene is named only where the DNA matches it firmly. Where a row states a size, it is once, few, many or the class of an expanded clone; other rows omit it.

CASSPGPGSGNYEQYF	TGTGCCAGCAGTCCCGGCCCCGGTAGCGGGAACTACGAGCAGTACTTC	TRBD2	TRBV27	TRBJ2-7	-
CASSVPNTGELFF	TGTGCCAGCAGCGTACCTAACACCGGGGAGCTGTTTTTT	-	TRBV9	TRBJ2-2	-
CASSVSLATGELFF	TGTGCCAGCAGTGTCTCGTTGGCCACCGGGGAGCTGTTTTTT	-	TRBV6-1	TRBJ2-2	-
CASSAGGDRGETQYF	TGTGCCAGCAGCGCGGGGGGCGACAGGGGAGAGACCCAGTACTTC	-	TRBV9	TRBJ2-5	-
CASSVLNSPLHF	TGTGCCAGCAGTGTCCTTAATTCACCCCTCCACTTT	-	TRBV2	TRBJ1-6	-
CASSFRVGAEAFF	TGCGCCAGCAGCTTTAGGGTAGGGGCTGAAGCTTTCTTT	-	TRBV5-1	TRBJ1-1	-
CASSQIPRVLNTEAFF	TGTGCCAGCAGCCAAATACCCCGGGTCCTGAACACTGAAGCTTTCTTT	-	TRBV7-2	TRBJ1-1	-
CASSPRWGGEDDSPLHF	TGTGCCAGCTCCCCTAGGTGGGGAGGGGAAGATGATTCACCCCTCCACTTT	-	TRBV18	TRBJ1-6	-
CASSRGTISLYSNQPQHF	TGTGCCAGCAGCCGAGGGACAATCAGCCTTTATAGCAATCAGCCCCAGCATTTT	-	TRBV25-1	TRBJ1-5	-
CASSLGDTYEQYF	TGTGCCAGCAGTTTGGGCGATACCTACGAGCAGTACTTC	-	TRBV27	TRBJ2-7	-
CASSVRTGGGNEQFF	TGCGCCAGCAGCGTGCGGACAGGGGGTGGCAATGAGCAGTTCTTC	TRBD1	TRBV5-1	TRBJ2-1	once
CASSGGTGSYEQYF	TGTGCCAGCAGCGGCGGGACAGGTTCCTACGAGCAGTACTTC	TRBD1	TRBV7-9	TRBJ2-7	-
CSAGLQETQYF	TGCAGTGCCGGACTACAAGAGACCCAGTACTTC	-	TRBV20-1	TRBJ2-5	-
CASSDRGRGETQYF	TGCGCCAGCAGCGACAGGGGGAGAGGGGAGACCCAGTACTTC	TRBD1	TRBV5-1	TRBJ2-5	-
CASRSRQGGEQYF	TGTGCCAGCAGATCTCGACAGGGCGGCGAGCAGTACTTC	TRBD1	TRBV6-5	TRBJ2-7	-
CASSQSEQVGELFF	TGTGCCAGCAGCCAATCGGAGCAAGTCGGGGAGCTGTTTTTT	-	TRBV16	TRBJ2-2	-
CASSLESASGGTDTQYF	TGCGCCAGCAGCTTGGAATCGGCTAGCGGGGGGACAGATACGCAGTATTTT	TRBD2	TRBV5-1	TRBJ2-3	-
CASSPLGRGRGGELFF	TGTGCCAGCAGCCCCCTGGGTAGGGGGCGAGGCGGGGAGCTGTTTTTT	TRBD1	TRBV7-8	TRBJ2-2	few
CAWRTDENYGYTF	TGTGCCTGGAGGACAGACGAGAACTATGGCTACACCTTC	-	TRBV30	TRBJ1-2	-
CASSQKLFTGGRSGGYTF	TGCGCCAGCAGCCAGAAACTCTTTACAGGGGGTAGGAGTGGCGGCTACACCTTC	TRBD1	TRBV4-3	TRBJ1-2	-
CASSEGPNYGYTF	TGTGCCAGCAGTGAAGGGCCGAACTATGGCTACACCTTC	-	TRBV2	TRBJ1-2	-
CAWSAGTGGYEQYF	TGTGCCTGGAGTGCAGGGACAGGGGGCTACGAGCAGTACTTC	TRBD1	TRBV30	TRBJ2-7	once
CASSQDMGGIYGEQFF	TGCGCCAGCAGCCAAGATATGGGGGGAATATATGGGGAGCAGTTCTTC	-	TRBV4-3	TRBJ2-1	-
CASSPGGHGYGYTF	TGTGCCAGCAGCCCCGGGGGGCATGGCTATGGCTACACCTTC	-	TRBV7-9	TRBJ1-2	-
CASSGSWDTSTDTQYF	TGTGCCAGCAGCGGGAGCTGGGACACTAGCACAGATACGCAGTATTTT	-	TRBV9	TRBJ2-3	-
CAWSKKGFETQYF	TGTGCCTGGTCCAAAAAGGGGTTTGAGACCCAGTACTTC	-	TRBV30	TRBJ2-5	once
CASSRTGTPTGQYF	TGTGCCAGCAGTCGAACCGGGACACCGACGGGGCAGTACTTC	-	TRBV6-5	TRBJ2-7	-
CASLSGGGEKYF	TGTGCCAGCCTCTCCGGGGGAGGGGAAAAGTACTTC	TRBD2	TRBV2	TRBJ2-7	-
CASRVSGGSSYEQYF	TGTGCCAGCAGGGTCAGCGGGGGTAGCTCCTACGAGCAGTACTTC	TRBD2	TRBV7-2	TRBJ2-7	-
CASSVGQGDGYTF	TGTGCCAGCAGCGTCGGGCAGGGCGACGGCTACACCTTC	-	TRBV9	TRBJ1-2	-
CASSADGQNTEAFF	TGTGCCAGCAGTGCTGACGGACAGAACACTGAAGCTTTCTTT	-	TRBV2	TRBJ1-1	-
CASSQDSFGGTFF	TGCGCCAGCAGCCAAGATTCCTTCGGGGGAACTTTCTTT	-	TRBV4-1	TRBJ1-1	-
CASSLLTGERETQYF	TGTGCCAGCTCACTACTGACAGGGGAGAGGGAGACCCAGTACTTC	TRBD1	TRBV18	TRBJ2-5	-
CASTKTRDRGPGELFF	TGTGCCAGTACCAAAACCCGGGACAGGGGACCCGGGGAGCTGTTTTTT	TRBD1	TRBV19	TRBJ2-2	-
CASKLRTGYTGELFF	TGTGCCAGTAAGTTAAGGACAGGCTACACCGGGGAGCTGTTTTTT	TRBD1	TRBV19	TRBJ2-2	-
CASSDRPDTEAFF	TGCGCCAGCAGTGACCGCCCAGACACTGAAGCTTTCTTT	-	TRBV10-1	TRBJ1-1	-
CASSARQGGTGELFF	TGTGCCAGCAGCGCCCGACAGGGTGGCACCGGGGAGCTGTTTTTT	TRBD1	TRBV9	TRBJ2-2	-
CACRVRRANEKLFF	TGTGCCTGCCGTGTGAGGAGGGCTAATGAAAAACTGTTTTTT	-	TRBV30	TRBJ1-4	-
CASSEWVTSGGASNEQFF	TGTGCCAGCAGTGAATGGGTAACTAGCGGGGGAGCGTCCAATGAGCAGTTCTTC	TRBD2	TRBV25-1	TRBJ2-1	-
CASSATGGGYNEQFF	TGTGCCAGCAGCGCGACAGGGGGAGGTTACAATGAGCAGTTCTTC	TRBD1	TRBV9	TRBJ2-1	-
CASSPWTGGRNEKLFF	TGTGCCAGCAGCCCCTGGACAGGGGGCAGGAATGAAAAACTGTTTTTT	TRBD1	TRBV5-8	TRBJ1-4	-
CASSLVGSSGNTIYF	TGTGCCAGCAGTCTCGTTGGGAGCTCTGGAAACACCATATATTTT	-	TRBV6-1	TRBJ1-3	few